Listed here is a single T cell receptor beta chain. With 5 bases removed from V and 6 bases from J, the gap between germline ends came to 22 bases. CDR1 and CDR2 (germline): SGHVS, FNYEAQ. The CDR3 loop spans 16 amino acids. TCRdb analysed the 5' RACE reads with MiXCR anew, one entry per CDR3 protein. Found here are 300,000 to 400,000 distinct CDR3 sequences, around 12% of them singletons; the top ten hold approximately 7.6%. These data are taken from a study of identical twins. In addition, the sample was reused for a study of yellow fever vaccine responses in identical twins.

Sequencing used CD8+ T cells sorted from blood. This sequence originates from a woman younger than 35 in good health. The V and J genes are TRBV7-6 and TRBJ1-1, with D possibly TRBD1 on 6 matching bases. CDR3 amino acids: CASSPGGAAGAAEAFF. The CDR3 DNA sequence: TGTGCCAGCAGCCCAGGCGGGGCGGCGGGGGCGGCTGAAGCTTTCTTT.